These T cell receptor beta chains were read from a single sample in a study of T-cell reconstitution after alpha-beta-depleted transplantation in children. One entry per CDR3 protein results from TCRdb running MiXCR on the PCR reads. This sample yields fewer than 550,000 distinct CDR3 sequences, of which 15% to 20% are seen a single time; approximately 28% belongs to the top ten. Source: PBMCs, mostly from graft donor cells, taken 360 days after TCRalphabeta/CD19-depleted stem cell transplant. All receptors derive from a boy in the first two years of life who had a stem cell transplant for Wiskott-Aldrich syndrome, so the T cells may come from the graft donor. The CDR3 runs from the conserved cysteine through the conserved F or W. D genes are given only for firm matches. The listing skips clone size in some rows; elsewhere it reads once, few, many or a size class.

size	V	length	D	J	CDR3	DNA
few	TRBV20-1	12	TRBD1	TRBJ2-5	CSATRGQGTQYF	TGCAGTGCCACAAGGGGGCAGGGGACCCAGTACTTC
few	TRBV3-1	12	.	TRBJ2-3	CASSQGQNTQYF	TGTGCCAGCAGCCAGGGTCAGAATACGCAGTATTTT
.	TRBV6-5	15	.	TRBJ2-7	CASSYYVARGNEQYF	TGTGCCAGCAGTTACTATGTGGCGCGTGGGAACGAGCAGTACTTC
.	TRBV7-9	15	.	TRBJ2-3	CASRATPRGTDTQYF	TGTGCCAGCAGAGCGACACCTCGCGGCACAGATACGCAGTATTTT
.	TRBV5-6	13	.	TRBJ1-5	CARSSGQYQPQHF	TGTGCCAGGAGCTCCGGACAGTATCAGCCCCAGCATTTT
few	TRBV29-1	16	TRBD2	TRBJ2-1	CSVEGTSGASYNEQFF	TGCAGCGTTGAAGGGACTAGCGGGGCCTCCTACAATGAGCAGTTCTTC
.	TRBV6-5	14	.	TRBJ1-2	CASSFLQGLYGYTF	TGTGCCAGCAGTTTTCTTCAGGGTCTCTATGGCTACACCTTC
.	TRBV13	16	TRBD2	TRBJ2-3	CASSLPLAGGTDTQYF	TGTGCCAGCAGCCTCCCCTTGGCGGGAGGCACAGATACGCAGTATTTT
.	TRBV12-3/TRBV12-4	16	.	TRBJ2-7	CASSFSFRDGSYEQYF	TGTGCCAGCAGTTTCAGCTTCCGGGACGGCTCCTACGAGCAGTACTTC
.	TRBV21-1	14	.	TRBJ2-5	CASSNGTYQETQYF	TGTGCCAGCAGCAACGGGACGTACCAAGAGACCCAGTACTTC
.	TRBV5-1	16	TRBD2	TRBJ2-3	CASSGGLAGGRDTQYF	TGCGCCAGCAGCGGCGGACTAGCGGGAGGTAGAGATACGCAGTATTTT
many	TRBV7-2	17	.	TRBJ2-1	CASSLGPSVYSYNEQFF	TGTGCCAGCAGCTTAGGACCTAGCGTTTACTCCTACAATGAGCAGTTCTTC
.	TRBV4-2	18	TRBD2	TRBJ2-7	CASSQGLRGSGGFYEQYF	TGTGCCAGCAGCCAAGGGCTTCGAGGGAGCGGGGGGTTCTACGAGCAGTACTTC
many	TRBV2	17	.	TRBJ1-4	CASSEWWEASTNEKLFF	TGTGCCAGCAGTGAGTGGTGGGAGGCCTCAACTAATGAAAAACTGTTTTTT
few	TRBV15	19	TRBD2	TRBJ2-1	CATSRAGLAGGRRENEQFF	TGTGCCACCAGCAGAGCGGGACTAGCGGGGGGCCGTAGGGAAAATGAGCAGTTCTTC
few	TRBV10-3	14	.	TRBJ2-1	CASWSGGDYNEQFF	TGTGCCTCCTGGTCGGGCGGGGACTACAATGAGCAGTTCTTC
few	TRBV24-1	16	TRBD2	TRBJ2-1	CATSDPSSGSMDEQFF	TGTGCCACCAGTGATCCTTCTAGCGGGAGTATGGATGAGCAGTTCTTC